The 25 T cell receptor beta chains reported below all come from one sample, sequenced in a study of shared clonotypes between healthy human individuals. The protocol was immunoSEQ multiplex PCR, while the TCRdb copy is restricted to in-frame clones and leaves out a portion. The sample records about 2.3 million clones, 90% to 95% being singletons. What was sequenced was naive CD4+ T cells from PBMCs. Described subset: CD45RA+ positively selected. The source of these receptors is a man aged 18-30 years in good health. Some clones in this sample may be carry-over from other donors' samples.

The rearrangement links TRBV11-1 to TRBJ1-5; possible D gene TRBD1, 6 bases. Germline V gene lookup returns CDR1 SGHAT and CDR2 FQDESV (reference sequence). V shed 1 base and J shed 5 bases, with 12 bases lying between them. The CDR3 is made up of 15 amino acids. The CDR3 spells CASSLDRVCYQPQHF. The CDR3 nucleotides read TGTGCCAGCAGCTTAGACAGGGTTTGTTATCAGCCCCAGCATTTT.

The chain recombines TRBV18 with TRBJ2-7, with a weak D call TRBD1 (6 bases). Trimming cost V 3 bases and J 3 bases, with 15 bases left between them. Germline V gene lookup returns CDR1 KGHSH and CDR2 LQKENI. The CDR3 extends over 15 amino acids. The CDR3 sequence: CASSPQTGSGYEQYF. The CDR3, as DNA: TGTGCCAGCTCACCCCAAACAGGGTCCGGCTACGAGCAGTACTTC.

The chain links TRBV9 to TRBJ2-5, with 9 bases identical to TRBD1. This CDR3 has 14 residues. J lost 7 bases, V lost 4 bases, and 8 bases had no gene match. In germline, CDR1 is SGDLS, CDR2 YYNGEE. CDR3 region: CASSPRDRAGTQYF. The CDR3 nucleotides are TGTGCCAGCAGCCCCCGGGACAGGGCTGGGACCCAGTACTTC.

This clone was seen a single time. This chain connects TRBV19 to TRBJ2-4; D might be TRBD1 or TRBD2, each matching 5 bases. The CDR3 sequence is 11 residues long. The ends were cut back, 7 bases at V and 8 bases at J, with 9 bases in the middle. The germline CDR1 and CDR2 sequences are LNHDA and SQIVND (reference sequence). The CDR3 nucleotides are TGTGCCAGTATGAGAGGGGACATTCAGTACTTC. Translating it yields CASMRGDIQYF.

This clone has only one observation. The rearrangement joins TRBV19 to TRBJ2-2; tentative D call: TRBD1 (5 bases). Trimming removed 2 bases from V and 3 bases from J, with 13 bases in between. In germline, CDR1 is LNHDA, CDR2 SQIVND (reference sequence). This CDR3 contains 16 residues. CDR3 nucleotides: TGTGCCAGTAGTATAAAGTCAGGGTCTTACACCGGGGAGCTGTTTTTT. Amino acids: CASSIKSGSYTGELFF.

The rearrangement joins TRBV28 to TRBJ2-5; D perhaps matches TRBD2 (6 bases). Trimming left V 7 bases short and J 1 base short, with 19 bases between. The CDR3 has 16 amino acids. Germline V gene data show CDR1 as MDHEN and CDR2 as SYDVKM. CDR3 DNA: TGTGCCAGCACCGGCGGGGTCGAAAAACTCCAAGAGACCCAGTACTTC. Translation gives CASTGGVEKLQETQYF.

V is TRBV28 and J is TRBJ2-3; 7 nucleotides line up with TRBD2. V lost 8 bases, J lost 3 bases, and 11 bases stayed unmatched. This CDR3 has 15 amino acids. The V gene's germline CDR1 is MDHEN and CDR2 SYDVKM. The CDR3 coding sequence is TGTGCCAGCGGAATGGCGGGAGAAGCTACAGATACGCAGTATTTT. This gives the protein CASGMAGEATDTQYF.

V and J are TRBV19 and TRBJ1-4, with 7 bases matching TRBD1. The CDR3 spans 14 residues. J gave up 2 bases and V 6 bases, and 3 bases lay outside the gene matches. Germline V gives CDR1 LNHDA, CDR2 SQIVND (reference sequence). The CDR3 nucleotides read TGTGCCAGTAGGGAACAGGGGACTAATGAAAAACTGTTTTTT. Translated, it gives CASREQGTNEKLFF.

This clone has more than one count but fewer than ten. Within the sample, other DNA sequences also encode this same CDR3. The chain carries TRBV6-1 and TRBJ1-5; D is possibly TRBD1 (5 bases). The CDR3 is 13 amino acids. CDR1 and CDR2 (germline): MNHNS, SASEGT. V shed 2 bases and J shed 5 bases, with 7 bases lying between them. The CDR3 loop reads CASSEQGYQPQHF. CDR3 nucleotides: TGTGCCAGCAGTGAACAGGGTTATCAGCCCCAGCATTTT.

This chain uses TRBV7-3 with TRBJ2-7, with 10 bases aligning to TRBD1. The germline gives CDR1 SGHTA, CDR2 FQGTGA. The J segment lost 5 bases and the V segment lost 4 bases, leaving 8 bases of the junction unmatched. This CDR3 region has 15 residues. For the CDR3, the DNA is TGTGCCAGCAGCTCGACCGGGACAGGGGCCCACGAGCAGTACTTC. The encoded protein is CASSSTGTGAHEQYF.

The genes are TRBV28 and TRBJ1-4; TRBD1 matches at 9 bases. The V gene's germline CDR1 is MDHEN and CDR2 SYDVKM. The CDR3 is 15 residues long. After removal of 4 bases from V and 8 bases from J, the junction contained 8 bases not matched to a gene. CDR3: CASSSLDRGGEKLFF. The CDR3 bases are TGTGCCAGCAGTTCATTGGACAGGGGCGGGGAAAAACTGTTTTTT.

This clone has a single count. This chain links TRBV7-3 with TRBJ2-5, with 7 nucleotides matching TRBD2. CDR1 and CDR2 (germline): SGHTA, FQGTGA. Trimming cost V 0 bases and J 5 bases; bases outside gene matches: 6. The CDR3 is 15 amino acids. Written as DNA, the CDR3 is TGTGCCAGCAGCTTAACGGGGCGGGAGAGGGAGACCCAGTACTTC. Its protein product is CASSLTGRERETQYF.

The chain is built from TRBV5-6 and TRBJ1-5, with 9 positions matching TRBD1. CDR1 is SGHDT, CDR2 YYEEEE, per germline. This CDR3 is 16 amino acids long. Germline trimming cut 0 bases from V and 7 bases from J; bases unmatched to any gene: 8. The CDR3 nucleotides are TGTGCCAGCAGCTTGGGCGGCGGGACAGGGTACCAGCCCCAGCATTTT. Amino acids: CASSLGGGTGYQPQHF.

This chain uses TRBV4-1 with TRBJ1-4; D gene ambiguous. Trimming took 3 bases from V and 0 from J, leaving 8 bases between them. The CDR3 is 15 residues long. Germline loops: CDR1 MGHRA, CDR2 YSYEKL. Here the CDR3 reads CASSHRAATNEKLFF. In nucleotides, the CDR3 is TGCGCCAGCAGCCACCGAGCTGCAACTAATGAAAAACTGTTTTTT.

This chain connects TRBV5-1 to TRBJ1-1; D is possibly TRBD1 (6 bases). The CDR3 is 12 residues long. V gave up 3 bases and J gave up 8 bases, with 11 bases separating them. Germline V lookup: CDR1 SGHRS, CDR2 YFSETQ. The CDR3 DNA follows: TGCGCCAGCAGCTCCGGGACACAAGAAGCTTTCTTT. This codes for CASSSGTQEAFF.

The chain uses TRBV27 and TRBJ2-7; 8 bases map to TRBD1. V was clipped by 7 bases and J by 5 bases; unmatched bases: 7. This CDR3 has 13 amino acids. Germline CDR1 is MNHEY and CDR2 is SMNVEV (reference sequence). The CDR3 sequence: CASKPWDRNEQYF. The CDR3, as DNA: TGTGCCAGCAAGCCGTGGGACAGGAACGAGCAGTACTTC.

CDR3: CASSTRQGSSYEQYF. As DNA, the CDR3 is TGTGCCAGCAGCACGCGACAGGGTTCGTCCTACGAGCAGTACTTC. V is TRBV7-9 and J is TRBJ2-7; 7 nucleotides line up with TRBD1. This CDR3 comprises 15 residues. Germline CDR1 SEHNR, CDR2 FQNEAQ (reference sequence). V lost 5 bases, J lost 1 base, and 8 bases stayed unmatched.

The CDR3 region has the DNA TGTGCCAGCAGTTTGGTGGGTCGGCCCCCGGGAGTGAACTCGTACTTC. It specifies CASSLVGRPPGVNSYF. The J gene is TRBJ2-7, the V gene TRBV27; D perhaps matches TRBD2 (6 bases). Germline V lookup: CDR1 MNHEY, CDR2 SMNVEV (reference sequence). This CDR3 contains 16 residues. The V end lost 3 bases, the J end lost 12 bases, and 27 bases lay between the germline ends.

This sequence joins TRBV15 and TRBJ2-7; a weak D match, TRBD2 (6 bases). Germline values: CDR1 LNHNV, CDR2 YYDKDF (reference sequence). The CDR3 spans 15 residues. Deletions cut 4 bases from V and 7 bases from J, with 20 bases between. This CDR3 reads CATSMRTSREPEQYF. CDR3 coding DNA: TGTGCCACCAGCATGCGGACTTCCCGGGAGCCTGAGCAGTACTTC.

The chain carries TRBV5-1 and TRBJ2-3; 9 bases are shared with TRBD2. Looked up from germline, CDR1 is SGHRS and CDR2 is YFSETQ. The CDR3 spans 15 residues. J gave up 7 bases and V 0 bases, and 6 bases lay outside the gene matches. The CDR3 DNA is TGCGCCAGCAGCTTGGGTGCGGGAGGGAGGAATACGCAGTATTTT. Its protein product is CASSLGAGGRNTQYF.

This clone was seen a few times. V and J are TRBV7-9 and TRBJ1-1, with 10 positions matching TRBD1. The germline CDR1 and CDR2 sequences are SEHNR and FQNEAQ (reference sequence). The V segment lost 6 bases and the J segment 4 bases; nucleotides outside the gene matches: 8. This CDR3 is 15 amino acids long. CDR3 amino acids: CASSPRQGAITEAFF. The CDR3 DNA reads TGTGCCAGCAGTCCCCGACAGGGGGCGATCACTGAAGCTTTCTTT.

This clone is a singleton in its sample. This rearrangement joins TRBV19 to TRBJ1-1; possible D gene TRBD1, 6 bases. Germline assignment: CDR1 LNHDA and CDR2 SQIVND (reference sequence). V lost 2 bases and J lost 6, with 10 bases in between. This CDR3 is built from 13 residues. CDR3 region: CASSIRQGPEAFF. CDR3 bases: TGTGCCAGTAGTATACGGCAGGGGCCTGAAGCTTTCTTT.

The CDR3 nucleotides read TGCGCCAGCAGCTTGAGGGGTTCCTCCTATAATTCACCCCTCCACTTT. Its protein is CASSLRGSSYNSPLHF. This chain uses TRBV5-1 with TRBJ1-6; possible D gene TRBD1, 5 bases. V was shortened by 1 base and J by 0 bases, with 8 bases between the two germline ends. CDR1 is SGHRS, CDR2 YFSETQ, per germline. This CDR3 comprises 16 residues.

The chain uses TRBV27 and TRBJ1-2; D may be TRBD1 (6 bases). Germline V gene lookup returns CDR1 MNHEY and CDR2 SMNVEV (reference sequence). Trimming took 5 bases from V and 3 from J, leaving 16 bases between them. CDR3 length equals 15 residues. This chain's CDR3 is CASSPQRDTYYGYTF. The CDR3 bases are TGTGCCAGCAGTCCCCAACGGGACACCTACTATGGCTACACCTTC.

The chain carries TRBV5-3 and TRBJ2-5; 7 bases map to TRBD2. TRBV5-3 is placed among ORFs of uncertain function. The length of the CDR3 is 21 residues. V was clipped by 1 base and J by 5 bases; unmatched bases: 26. CDR3 sequence (DNA): TGTGCCAGAAGCTTGCGTGAATCCTTCGACACGGGAGGAGGGCCGTGGGAGACCCAGTACTTC. This gives the protein CARSLRESFDTGGGPWETQYF.